This T cell receptor (beta chain) was found in a study of PD-1 blockade in classical Hodgkin lymphoma. Overall study findings and caveats: Researchers reported that CD4+ TCR diversity, though not CD8+, rose significantly by C4D1.

Each patient experienced a relapse that followed autologous stem cell transplantation, and brentuximab vedotin exposure varied. In regard to this clone: Its antigen is still unknown.

V lost 2 bases and J lost 0, with 8 bases in between. CDR1 is MNHNY, CDR2 SVGAGI, per germline (reference sequence). The CDR3 extends over 14 amino acids. Sequencing used immunoSEQ multiplex PCR; TCRdb keeps in-frame clones, though not all of them. Of over 25,000 clones listed, roughly 85% are singletons. The receptor's source is a human donor with classical Hodgkin lymphoma. The sequenced sample was peripheral blood mononuclear cells (PBMCs), obtained before the second cycle of nivolumab. This chain connects TRBV6-6 to TRBJ2-7; TRBD1 is a possible D gene (5 bases). CDR3 nucleotide sequence: TGTGCCAGCAGTTACCTCGGACACTCCTACGAGCAGTACTTC. Protein product: CASSYLGHSYEQYF.